These 19 T cell receptor beta chains originate from one sample sequenced in a study of cytomegalovirus exposure and HLA in healthy donors (dated by TCRdb to about 2017). The library was generated by the immunoSEQ multiplex PCR assay. For the multiplex PCR, a mixture combining 60 forward primers for TCR Vbeta segments and 13 reverse primers for TCR Jbeta segments was used. TCRdb holds this immuneACCESS table with in-frame rearrangements only. Some clones are missing; in checked studies, unresolved V genes explain under half, and the rest has no known cause. For this sample the table gives roughly 120,000 clones, of which 80% were detected only once. Under 3% of the sample is in the top ten clones. Input material: PBMCs. Receptors were obtained from a man aged 30 to 39 in good health and CMV-seronegative.

This clone was picked up one time. This sequence joins TRBV27 and TRBJ2-5; 9 bases are a match to TRBD2. CDR3 length: 15 amino acids. V gave up 7 bases and J gave up 5 bases; unmatched junction bases: 11. Germline CDR1 is MNHEY and CDR2 is SMNVEV (reference sequence). In DNA, the CDR3 is TGTGCCAGCACCCGGCGGGGGGGAGCTACGGAGACCCAGTACTTC. Its protein is CASTRRGGATETQYF.

The CDR3 reads CAWSYTAGNTEAFF. For the CDR3, the DNA is TGTGCCTGGAGTTACACCGCGGGAAACACTGAAGCTTTCTTT. The rearrangement joins TRBV30 to TRBJ1-1; D gene unclear. The V end was cut by 2 bases, the J end by 2 bases, with 12 bases between. This CDR3 region has 14 residues. The germline V gene has CDR1 GTSNPN and CDR2 SVGIG (reference sequence).

CDR3 protein: CASTPVGGANTGELFF. The CDR3 coding sequence is TGTGCCAGTACCCCGGTCGGCGGCGCGAACACCGGGGAGCTGTTTTTT. The rearrangement joins TRBV19 to TRBJ2-2; D unclear. Trimming pared 7 bases from V and 0 bases from J, leaving 15 bases between. Germline-derived CDR1 and CDR2 are LNHDA and SQIVND (reference sequence). This CDR3 comprises 16 residues.

V usage is TRBV7-3 and J usage is TRBJ2-3, with TRBD2 identical over 9 bases. Germline CDR1 reads SGHTA; CDR2 reads FQGTGA. V shed 2 bases, J shed 0 bases, and the junction held 6 bases outside the gene matches. The CDR3 is 17 amino acids. CDR3 DNA sequence: TGTGCCAGCAGCTTAGGACTAGCGCCTGCTAGCACAGATACGCAGTATTTT. Amino acids: CASSLGLAPASTDTQYF.

This clone appeared a few times. V usage is TRBV4-1 and J usage is TRBJ1-1, with no clear D. The germline V gene has CDR1 MGHRA and CDR2 YSYEKL. The V and J ends lost 2 bases and 3 bases respectively, with 22 bases between them. The CDR3 loop spans 18 amino acids. The CDR3 region has the DNA TGCGCCAGCAGCCAACCTAGCATCGGACGGGATATCTACACTGAAGCTTTCTTT. Translated, it gives CASSQPSIGRDIYTEAFF.

The chain uses TRBV15 and TRBJ2-1; TRBD2 is a possible D gene (5 bases). Deletions cut 0 bases from V and 10 bases from J, with 16 bases between. This CDR3 comprises 15 residues. In germline, CDR1 is LNHNV, CDR2 YYDKDF (reference sequence). The CDR3 DNA reads TGTGCCACCAGCAGAGATCGGGTGGGAGTGGGAGAGCAGTTCTTC. This sequence encodes CATSRDRVGVGEQFF.

The rearrangement joins TRBV6-1 to TRBJ2-2; tentative D call: TRBD1 (6 bases). V was cut by 3 bases and J by 1 base, with 12 bases left in between. CDR1 and CDR2 from the germline V gene are MNHNS and SASEGT. The CDR3 sequence is 16 residues long. The CDR3 spells CASSDGAGVNTGELFF. CDR3 nucleotides: TGTGCCAGCAGTGACGGAGCAGGGGTGAACACCGGGGAGCTGTTTTTT.

The count of this clone is one. The J gene is TRBJ2-1, the V gene TRBV5-6, with TRBD2 as a possible D gene (5 bases). From germline, CDR1 is SGHDT and CDR2 YYEEEE. V lost 0 bases and J lost 4, with 23 bases in between. CDR3 size: 19 residues. This CDR3 reads CASSLASDGRDFKYNEQFF. The CDR3 coding sequence is TGTGCCAGCAGCTTGGCCTCGGATGGCCGGGATTTCAAATACAATGAGCAGTTCTTC.

CDR3 sequence reads: CASSQFSGTEAFF. The DNA for the CDR3 is TGCGCCAGCAGCCAATTCTCGGGCACTGAAGCTTTCTTT. The V call is TRBV4-1, the J call TRBJ1-1, with D unresolved. CDR3 length equals 13 residues. Trimming took off 2 bases at V and 4 bases at J, with 8 bases between the two ends. Germline-derived CDR1 and CDR2 are MGHRA and YSYEKL.

This clone was seen only a few times. J is TRBJ2-3 and V is TRBV4-3, with D possibly being TRBD2 (5 bases). The CDR3 totals 14 residues. CDR1 and CDR2 (germline): LGHNA, YSLEER. Trimming shortened V by 0 bases and J by 9 bases, and 13 bases separated the two germline ends. CDR3 amino acids: CASSQETTRYTQYF. CDR3 DNA sequence: TGCGCCAGCAGCCAAGAAACCACTAGATACACGCAGTATTTT.

V gene TRBV9 combines with J gene TRBJ2-7; 7 nucleotides line up with TRBD1. Trimming took 2 bases from V and 6 from J; bases not matched to a gene: 8. The length of the CDR3 is 14 residues. CDR1 is SGDLS and CDR2 is YYNGEE in the germline V gene. CDR3 coding DNA: TGTGCCAGCAGCGTTAACTATAGGGGGCTCGAGCAGTACTTC. This translates into CASSVNYRGLEQYF.

This chain uses TRBV5-6 with TRBJ2-3, with D possibly matching TRBD2 (6 bases). Per germline, CDR1 SGHDT and CDR2 YYEEEE. The CDR3 spans 16 residues. Trimming shortened V by 4 bases and J by 2 bases, and 17 bases separated the two germline ends. CDR3 residues: CASSRGRAGYTDTQYF. The CDR3 DNA reads as TGTGCCAGCAGCCGGGGCAGGGCGGGATACACAGATACGCAGTATTTT.

To note about this clone: One junction end does not reproduce the germline sequence, and a read error may be involved. V is TRBV29-1 and J is TRBJ1-2, with TRBD1 matching over 9 bases. Germline V gene data show CDR1 as SQVTM and CDR2 as ANQGSEA. The CDR3 is 13 residues long. In DNA, the CDR3 is TGCAGCGTCGACCCGCGGACAGGGGATGGCTACCCCTTC. It specifies CSVDPRTGDGYPF.

This chain connects TRBV6-5 to TRBJ1-5, with a tentative D call TRBD1 (6 bases). The V and J ends lost 5 bases and 7 bases respectively, with 12 bases between them. The CDR3 extends over 13 amino acids. Looked up from germline, CDR1 is MNHEY and CDR2 is SVGAGI. The CDR3 is CASSDRPRQPQHF. CDR3 coding DNA: TGTGCCAGCAGTGACAGGCCCCGCCAGCCCCAGCATTTT.

On this clone itself: One end of the junction varies from germline; a read error may be responsible. The chain links TRBV5-6 to TRBJ2-5; 7 bases match TRBD1. Germline V gene sequence: CDR1 SGHDT, CDR2 YYEEEE. The CDR3 totals 13 residues. CDR3 nucleotides: TGTGCCAGCACCTTGACAGGGAAAGAGACCCAGTACTTC. This encodes CASTLTGKETQYF.

The chain uses TRBV7-9 and TRBJ1-2, with a weak D call TRBD1 (6 bases). Between the trimmed V and J ends, which lost 5 bases and 7 bases, there was a span of 23 bases. The CDR3 has 16 amino acids. The germline V gene has CDR1 SEHNR and CDR2 FQNEAQ (reference sequence). The CDR3 DNA reads TGTGCCAGCAGCCGAATATACCAGCAGGGGTCGGTTGGCTACACCTTC. This encodes CASSRIYQQGSVGYTF.

Only a few counts were recorded for this clone. This rearrangement joins TRBV30 to TRBJ2-7; D is possibly TRBD2 (5 bases). The CDR3 length is 14 residues. Deletions cut 2 bases from V and 2 bases from J, with 13 bases between. CDR1 is GTSNPN and CDR2 is SVGIG in the germline V gene (reference sequence). The CDR3 loop is CAWSNGGSPYEQYF. In nucleotides, the CDR3 is TGTGCCTGGAGTAACGGAGGCAGTCCCTACGAGCAGTACTTC.

The rearrangement joins TRBV21-1 to TRBJ1-5; the table's D call TRBD1 went unverified against the DNA. TRBV21-1 is annotated as a pseudogene. The CDR3 is 16 residues long. CDR3: CASQRTRGISNQPQHF. CDR3 nucleotide sequence: TGTGCCAGCCAACGGACCAGGGGGATAAGCAATCAGCCCCAGCATTTT.

This chain joins TRBV30 and TRBJ2-3; 9 bases agree with TRBD2. The CDR3 has 16 residues. Germline CDR1 reads GTSNPN; CDR2 reads SVGIG (reference sequence). After removal of 0 bases from V and 2 bases from J, the junction contained 6 bases not matched to a gene. CDR3 nucleotides: TGTGCCTGGAGTGTGGGTAGCGGGAGATCCACAGATACGCAGTATTTT. This codes for CAWSVGSGRSTDTQYF.